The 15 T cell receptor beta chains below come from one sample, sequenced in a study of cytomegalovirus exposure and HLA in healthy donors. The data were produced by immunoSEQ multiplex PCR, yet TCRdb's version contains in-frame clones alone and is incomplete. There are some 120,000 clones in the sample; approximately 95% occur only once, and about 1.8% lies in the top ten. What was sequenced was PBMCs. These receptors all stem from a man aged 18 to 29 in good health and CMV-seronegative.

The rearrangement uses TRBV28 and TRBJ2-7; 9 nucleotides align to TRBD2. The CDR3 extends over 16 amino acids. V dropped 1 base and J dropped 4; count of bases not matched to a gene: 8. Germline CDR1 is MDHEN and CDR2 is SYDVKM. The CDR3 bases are TGTGCCAGCAGTTTATACGGGCTAGCGGGAAGGTACGAGCAGTACTTC. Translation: CASSLYGLAGRYEQYF. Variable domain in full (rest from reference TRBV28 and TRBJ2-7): DVKVTQSSRYLVKRTGEKVFLECVQDMDHENMFWYRQDPGLGLRLIYFSYDVKMKEKGDIPEGYSVSREKKERFSLILESASTNQTSMYLCASSLYGLAGRYEQYFGPGTRLTVT.

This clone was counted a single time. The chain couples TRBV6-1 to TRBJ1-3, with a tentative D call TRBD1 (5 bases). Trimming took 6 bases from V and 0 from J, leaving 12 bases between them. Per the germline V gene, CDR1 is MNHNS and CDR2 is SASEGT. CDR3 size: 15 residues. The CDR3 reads CASSAGRYSGNTIYF. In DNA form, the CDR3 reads TGTGCCAGCAGCGCGGGACGGTACTCTGGAAACACCATATATTTT.

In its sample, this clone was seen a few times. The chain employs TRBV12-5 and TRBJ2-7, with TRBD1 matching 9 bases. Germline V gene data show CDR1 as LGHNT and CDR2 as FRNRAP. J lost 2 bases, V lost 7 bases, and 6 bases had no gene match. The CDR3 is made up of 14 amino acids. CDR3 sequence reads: CASALDRGPYEQYF. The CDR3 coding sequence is TGTGCTAGTGCCCTGGACAGGGGTCCCTACGAGCAGTACTTC.

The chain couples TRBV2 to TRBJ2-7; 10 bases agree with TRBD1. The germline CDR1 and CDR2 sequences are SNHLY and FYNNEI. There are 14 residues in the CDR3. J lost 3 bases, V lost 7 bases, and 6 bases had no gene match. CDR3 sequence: CASKGGTGVYEQYF. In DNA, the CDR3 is TGTGCCAGCAAAGGCGGGACAGGGGTCTACGAGCAGTACTTC.

The DNA of the CDR3 is TGTGCCAGCAGCTTGGGAAGTCAGGCGGGGGGGCCCCCATACGAGCAGTACTTC. Residues: CASSLGSQAGGPPYEQYF. V gene TRBV5-4 combines with J gene TRBJ2-7, with TRBD2 matching over 9 bases. V dropped 0 bases and J dropped 4; count of bases not matched to a gene: 14. This CDR3 comprises 18 residues. Germline CDR1 is SGHNT and CDR2 is YYREEE (reference sequence).

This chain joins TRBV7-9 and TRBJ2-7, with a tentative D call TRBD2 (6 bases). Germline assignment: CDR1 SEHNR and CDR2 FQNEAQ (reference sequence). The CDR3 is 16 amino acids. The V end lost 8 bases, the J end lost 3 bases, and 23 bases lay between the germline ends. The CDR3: CASWSPGLPQDYEQYF. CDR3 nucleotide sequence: TGTGCCAGCTGGTCCCCGGGACTCCCGCAGGACTACGAGCAGTACTTC.

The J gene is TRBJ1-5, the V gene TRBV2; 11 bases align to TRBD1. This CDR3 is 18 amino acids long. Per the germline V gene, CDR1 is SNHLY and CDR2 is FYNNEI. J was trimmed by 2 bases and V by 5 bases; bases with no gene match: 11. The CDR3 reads CASSTGQGVSYGNQPQHF. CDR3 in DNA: TGTGCCAGCAGTACGGGACAGGGGGTTTCATACGGCAATCAGCCCCAGCATTTT.

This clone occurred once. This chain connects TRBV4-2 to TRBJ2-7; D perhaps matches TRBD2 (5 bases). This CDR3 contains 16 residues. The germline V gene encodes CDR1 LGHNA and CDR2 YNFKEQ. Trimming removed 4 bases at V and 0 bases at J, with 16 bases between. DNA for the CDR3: TGTGCCAGCAGCCCGGCGGAGGAACGGGTCTCCTACGAGCAGTACTTC. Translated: CASSPAEERVSYEQYF.

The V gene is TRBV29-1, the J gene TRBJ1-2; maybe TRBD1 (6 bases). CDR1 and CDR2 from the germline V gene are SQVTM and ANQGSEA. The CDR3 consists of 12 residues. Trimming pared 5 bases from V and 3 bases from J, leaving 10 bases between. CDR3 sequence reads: CSVLQGDYGYTF. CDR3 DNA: TGCAGCGTTCTACAGGGTGACTATGGCTACACCTTC. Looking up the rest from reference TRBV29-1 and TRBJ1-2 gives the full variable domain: SAVISQKPSRDICQRGTSLTIQCQVDSQVTMMFWYRQQPGQSLTLIATANQGSEATYESGFVIDKFPISRPNLTFSTLTVSNMSPEDSSIYLCSVLQGDYGYTFGSGTRLTVV.

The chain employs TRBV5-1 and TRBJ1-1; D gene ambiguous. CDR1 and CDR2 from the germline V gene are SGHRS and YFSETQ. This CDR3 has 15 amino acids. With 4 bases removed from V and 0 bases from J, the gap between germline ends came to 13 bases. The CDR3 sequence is CASSTGLIMNTEAFF. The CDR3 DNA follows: TGCGCCAGCAGCACGGGATTGATTATGAACACTGAAGCTTTCTTT.

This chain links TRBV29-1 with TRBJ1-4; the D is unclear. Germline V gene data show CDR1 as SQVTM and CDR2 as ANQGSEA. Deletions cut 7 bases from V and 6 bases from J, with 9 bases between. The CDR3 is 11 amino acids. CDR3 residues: CSAVDYEKLFF. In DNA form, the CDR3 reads TGCAGCGCTGTGGACTATGAAAAACTGTTTTTT.

The CDR3 bases are TGTGCCAGCAGCCCCCCGACTTACAATGAGCAGTTCTTC. This gives the protein CASSPPTYNEQFF. The gene calls are TRBV7-3 and TRBJ2-1; D unresolved. CDR3 length: 13 amino acids. The V and J ends lost 5 bases and 4 bases respectively, with 9 bases between them. CDR1 and CDR2 (germline): SGHTA, FQGTGA.

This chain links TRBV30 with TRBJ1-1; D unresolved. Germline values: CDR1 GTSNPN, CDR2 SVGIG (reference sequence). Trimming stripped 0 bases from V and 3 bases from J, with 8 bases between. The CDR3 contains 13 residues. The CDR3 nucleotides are TGTGCCTGGAGTGTACTTAAGTACACTGAAGCTTTCTTT. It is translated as CAWSVLKYTEAFF. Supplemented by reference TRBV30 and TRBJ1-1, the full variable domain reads SQTIHQWPATLVQPVGSPLSLECTVEGTSNPNLYWYRQAAGRGLQLLFYSVGIGQISSEVPQNLSASRPQDRQFILSSKKLLLSDSGFYLCAWSVLKYTEAFFGQGTRLTVV.

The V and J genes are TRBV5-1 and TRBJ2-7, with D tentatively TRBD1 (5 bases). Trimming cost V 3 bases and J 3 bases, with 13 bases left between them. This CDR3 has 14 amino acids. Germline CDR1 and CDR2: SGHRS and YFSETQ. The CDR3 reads CASSSGPGHYEQYF. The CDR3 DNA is TGCGCCAGCAGCTCCGGGCCAGGACACTACGAGCAGTACTTC.

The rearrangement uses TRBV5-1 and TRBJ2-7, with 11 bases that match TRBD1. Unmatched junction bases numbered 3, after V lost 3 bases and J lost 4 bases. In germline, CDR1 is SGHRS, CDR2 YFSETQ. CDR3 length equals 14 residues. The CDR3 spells CASSYGQGAYEQYF. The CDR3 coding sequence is TGCGCCAGCAGCTACGGACAGGGGGCTTACGAGCAGTACTTC.